This TCR beta chain originates from a study of cytomegalovirus exposure and HLA in healthy donors. Study background: Earlier sequencing of 150 million to 200 million T cells yielded fewer than 140 million unique TCR beta sequences. Study findings and constraints: The study labeled under 200 TCR beta chains cytomegalovirus-associated. A later analysis linked a missense DCLRE1C variant to TCR beta V- and J-gene trimming. CMV serostatus stood as the only immune exposure information on hand.

The CDR3 runs 17 residues. V dropped 4 bases and J dropped 1; count of bases not matched to a gene: 12. CDR1 is SGHRS and CDR2 is YFSETQ in the germline V gene. This clone was seen more than once but under ten times. Its antigen is as yet unknown. Different DNA sequences within this sample yield the same CDR3. The PCR ran on 60 Vbeta and 13 Jbeta primers. Some clones are missing from TCRdb's copy, which holds only in-frame ones; the method was immunoSEQ multiplex PCR. Of a few hundred thousand clones listed, around 90% are singletons. The chain recombines TRBV5-1 with TRBJ2-7; 9 bases match TRBD2. Source material: PBMCs. This sequence was found in a girl aged 2 to 9 in good health and CMV-seronegative. CDR3 residues: CASSPSPTSGVSYEQYF. CDR3 coding DNA: TGCGCCAGCAGCCCTTCCCCGACTAGCGGAGTTTCCTACGAGCAGTACTTC.